A single sample is the source of the 13 T cell receptor beta chains below, sequenced in a study of OX40 agonist ivuxolimab in advanced cancers. Clones were read by immunoSEQ multiplex PCR, and TCRdb kept only the in-frame ones, dropping some. Here the sample spans 82,000 or so clones, approximately 85% being singletons. The source was CD4+ or CD8+ T cells sorted from blood, collected in a trial of the OX40 agonist ivuxolimab. These receptor sequences come from an adult with an advanced solid tumor such as melanoma, head and neck, liver or kidney cancer.

Here the CDR3 DNA reads TGTGCCTGGGGGGACAGTCAAGAGACCCAGTACTTC. This sequence encodes CAWGDSQETQYF. The chain carries TRBV30 and TRBJ2-5; 7 bases map to TRBD1. Germline V gene data show CDR1 as GTSNPN and CDR2 as SVGIG (reference sequence). This CDR3 is 12 amino acids long. V gave up 5 bases and J gave up 2 bases; unmatched junction bases: 2.

The sample holds a few counts of this clone. The chain carries TRBV29-1 and TRBJ1-1; no definite D call. CDR3 length: 13 residues. With 1 base removed from V and 1 base from J, the gap between germline ends came to 7 bases. Germline V gives CDR1 SQVTM, CDR2 ANQGSEA. CDR3 sequence: CSVEAQWNTEAFF. DNA of the CDR3: TGCAGCGTTGAAGCCCAATGGAACACTGAAGCTTTCTTT.

The rearrangement uses TRBV5-1 and TRBJ2-3; D tentatively reads TRBD1 or TRBD2 (6 bases each). The length of the CDR3 is 14 residues. Trimming stripped 7 bases from V and 4 bases from J, with 16 bases between. CDR1 and CDR2 from the germline V gene are SGHRS and YFSETQ. The CDR3 coding sequence is TGCGCCAGCGGAGGAGGGGGATTGGCAGATACGCAGTATTTT. Translated, it gives CASGGGGLADTQYF.

This clone was counted once. This sequence joins TRBV28 and TRBJ1-5; D is unresolved. Trimming stripped 7 bases from V and 7 bases from J, with 8 bases between. Germline assignment: CDR1 MDHEN and CDR2 SYDVKM. The CDR3 has 11 amino acids. The DNA for the CDR3 is TGTGCCAGCACCTCGGACCAGCCCCAGCATTTT. This codes for CASTSDQPQHF.

The chain carries TRBV12-5 and TRBJ2-3, with D unclear. The V gene's germline CDR1 is LGHNT and CDR2 FRNRAP. V was clipped by 7 bases and J by 4 bases, with 15 bases between them. This CDR3 has 14 residues. CDR3 DNA sequence: TGTGCTAGTGCCAAGACCCAGGACGCAGATACGCAGTATTTT. This gives the protein CASAKTQDADTQYF.

V gene TRBV2 combines with J gene TRBJ1-1; D not resolved. Trimming stripped 3 bases from V and 7 bases from J, with 9 bases between. This CDR3 is built from 12 residues. The germline V gene has CDR1 SNHLY and CDR2 FYNNEI. CDR3 in DNA: TGTGCCAGCAGTGAGATTGTACTTGAAGCTTTCTTT. Amino acids: CASSEIVLEAFF.

The chain employs TRBV7-2 and TRBJ2-3; a possible D gene is TRBD2 (5 bases). The V gene lost 2 bases and the J gene lost 1 base, with 13 bases spanning the gap. The CDR3 contains 16 residues. Germline-derived CDR1 and CDR2 are SGHTA and FQGNSA. CDR3 DNA sequence: TGTGCCAGCAGCTTAAGTAGCGACGGTGGCACAGATACGCAGTATTTT. This translates into CASSLSSDGGTDTQYF.

J is TRBJ2-3 and V is TRBV27, with TRBD2 matching 7 bases. This CDR3 spans 15 amino acids. Germline assignment: CDR1 MNHEY and CDR2 SMNVEV (reference sequence). Trimming removed 5 bases from V and 3 bases from J; junction bases left unmatched: 8. The CDR3 DNA is TGTGCCAGCAGTCCCCGACTAGCATCTACAGATACGCAGTATTTT. It yields the protein CASSPRLASTDTQYF.

V and J are TRBV2 and TRBJ2-5; no clear D gene. V was pared by 2 bases and J by 4 bases, with 11 bases between. Per germline, CDR1 SNHLY and CDR2 FYNNEI. The CDR3 runs 14 residues. The CDR3 loop is CASSELEAAETQYF. The CDR3 coding sequence is TGTGCCAGCAGTGAACTAGAGGCAGCAGAGACCCAGTACTTC.

This chain links TRBV30 with TRBJ1-1; perhaps TRBD1 as D (5 bases). CDR1 is GTSNPN, CDR2 SVGIG, per germline (reference sequence). This CDR3 is built from 13 residues. V lost 0 bases, J lost 3 bases, and 8 bases lay in between. In nucleotides, the CDR3 is TGTGCCTGGAGTGTCCGGGGGGACACTGAAGCTTTCTTT. Its translation: CAWSVRGDTEAFF.

This clone was detected once. V gene TRBV5-1 combines with J gene TRBJ2-7, with 10 bases identical to TRBD1. The V gene's germline CDR1 is SGHRS and CDR2 YFSETQ. Trimming removed 2 bases from V and 5 bases from J; junction bases left unmatched: 4. This CDR3 comprises 14 residues. CDR3 DNA sequence: TGCGCCAGCAGCTTAGGGACAGGGGTGGACGAGCAGTACTTC. Protein: CASSLGTGVDEQYF. Supplemented by reference TRBV5-1 and TRBJ2-7, the full variable domain reads KAGVTQTPRYLIKTRGQQVTLSCSPISGHRSVSWYQQTPGQGLQFLFEYFSETQRNKGNFPGRFSGRQFSNSRSEMNVSTLELGDSALYLCASSLGTGVDEQYFGPGTRLTVT.

The rearrangement uses TRBV10-2 and TRBJ1-6; 7 positions match TRBD1. The V segment lost 6 bases and the J segment 6 bases; nucleotides outside the gene matches: 14. The CDR3 sequence is 17 residues long. Germline assignment: CDR1 WSHSY and CDR2 SAAADI. The CDR3 DNA is TGCGCCAGCAGCTCCGGGACAGCCGGTACCCTTAATTCACCCCTCCACTTT. Translated: CASSSGTAGTLNSPLHF.

J is TRBJ2-1 and V is TRBV11-3; D possibly corresponds to TRBD1 (5 bases). Germline V gives CDR1 SGHNT, CDR2 YENEEA. The CDR3 contains 13 residues. Trimming took off 5 bases at V and 10 bases at J, with 15 bases between the two ends. CDR3 residues: CASSVDSLQEQFF. Written as DNA, the CDR3 is TGTGCCAGCAGCGTCGACAGCCTGCAAGAGCAGTTCTTC.